What follows is one T cell receptor (beta chain) and its context. This sample is part of a study of blood T cell repertoires in COVID-19. The CDR3 is made up of 19 amino acids. With 2 bases removed from V and 0 bases from J, the gap between germline ends came to 24 bases. Germline assignment: CDR1 SGHRS and CDR2 YFSETQ. This table comes from immunoSEQ multiplex PCR, and its TCRdb copy is limited to in-frame clones, with some not included. This table holds almost 300,000 clones, about 90% found once. This chain uses TRBV5-1 with TRBJ2-7, with TRBD1 as a possible D gene (6 bases). Material: peripheral blood. This TCR derives from a woman aged 25 to 39 with COVID-19, enrolled during active disease. The CDR3 region has the DNA TGCGCCAGCAGCTTCTCGGGTCTTGGGGGATACAGGGTCTCCTACGAGCAGTACTTC. Residues: CASSFSGLGGYRVSYEQYF.